The clone carrying this TCR beta chain was observed a handful of times. Its matching antigen is unknown. PCR amplification relied on 60 Vbeta primers (plus 13 Jbeta primers). As handled by the study authors: Counted up in a later analysis, unique TCR beta chains came to some 75 million, with around 12 million shared. TCRdb's copy holds only in-frame clones and misses some; the assay was immunoSEQ multiplex PCR. D and trimming were read from the DNA, whereas the V and J calls and clone size are those reported in that table. The sample has under 110,000 clones, 75% seen once. The sample originates from a study of cytomegalovirus exposure and HLA in healthy donors. The CDR3 is made up of 13 amino acids. Looked up from germline, CDR1 is SGDLS and CDR2 is YYNGEE. J was trimmed by 6 bases and V by 0 bases; bases with no gene match: 1. Study-level findings and limits: TRBV6-2, TRBV6-3 and other indistinguishable V segments were excluded. Earlier analysis yielded a pattern in which most TCR beta V segments were productive about 90% or about 30% of the time. The majority of CMV-associated TCR beta chains were reported as apparently HLA-restricted in a later analysis.

The sequence derives from a man between 50 and 59 years old in good health and CMV-seronegative. The sample was PBMCs. The gene calls are TRBV9 and TRBJ2-7; 9 bases match TRBD1. The CDR3 sequence is CASSVEDRGEQYF. CDR3 nucleotides: TGTGCCAGCAGCGTAGAGGACAGGGGCGAGCAGTACTTC.